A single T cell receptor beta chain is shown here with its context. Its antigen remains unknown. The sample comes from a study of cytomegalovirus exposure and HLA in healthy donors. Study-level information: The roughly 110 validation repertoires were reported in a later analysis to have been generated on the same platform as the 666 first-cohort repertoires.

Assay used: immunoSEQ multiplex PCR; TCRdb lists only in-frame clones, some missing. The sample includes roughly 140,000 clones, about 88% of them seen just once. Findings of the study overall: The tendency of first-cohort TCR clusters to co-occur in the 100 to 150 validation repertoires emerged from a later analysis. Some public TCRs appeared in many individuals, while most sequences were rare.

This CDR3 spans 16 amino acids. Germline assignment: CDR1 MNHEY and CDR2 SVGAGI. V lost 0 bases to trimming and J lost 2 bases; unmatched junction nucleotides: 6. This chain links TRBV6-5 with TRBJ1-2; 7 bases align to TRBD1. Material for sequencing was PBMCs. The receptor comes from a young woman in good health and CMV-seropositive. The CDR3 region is CASSYSSQGENYGYTF. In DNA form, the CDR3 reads TGTGCCAGCAGTTACTCGAGTCAGGGGGAAAACTATGGCTACACCTTC.